This TCR beta chain was found in a study of T cell responses to AZD1222 COVID-19 vaccine (dated by TCRdb to the early 2020s). For the study in its entirety: TCR sequencing was performed for fewer than 250 trial participants, of whom 207 were given two doses of AZD1222 and about 25 were given two doses of MenACWY control vaccine. Trial participants were enrolled by age into subgroups of 18-55, 56-69 and 70-plus years, and roughly 160, 29 and 62 TCR-sequenced participants, respectively, were included in these subgroups.

The CDR3 regions of human TCRbeta chains were subjected to immunosequencing. As for the original processing: Repertoire TCRs were matched against a reference library of SARS-CoV-2-specific TCRs generated with the MIRA antigen-specificity platform. Breadth was defined as the fraction of unique TCRs that were SARS-CoV-2-associated, and depth was defined as the fraction of total T cells that were SARS-CoV-2-associated. Using the MIRA data, each spike-specific TCR was mapped to the spike region that the TCR reacts to and placed in a CD4 or CD8 class. Log10-transformed breadth and depth values were compared by one-way ANOVA with Sidak's multiple comparisons tests. The immuneACCESS repertoire file appears here via TCRdb, limited to in-frame rearrangements. These files lack a portion of the clones; in checked studies, under half of the deficit traces to unresolved V genes, and the cause of the others is not known. That table gives V, J and clone size, and the DNA gave D and trimming. The sample table contains 140,000 to 150,000 clones; only one count was recorded for around 93% of them. In total, the top ten clones hold roughly 3.5% of the sample.

As for this clone: What antigen it recognizes has not been identified. Base qualities are missing; no much larger clone stands one base away.

From a lookup of the germline V gene, CDR1 and CDR2 are LGHNA and YSLEER. V is pruned by 0 bases and J by 4 bases, leaving 12 bases of the junction without a gene match. The CDR3 runs 18 amino acids, cysteine and phenylalanine included. Only the CDR3 region is kept as DNA, spanning 54 bases read in frame from base 1. The time point label on this specimen signifies: about 28 days (+/-7) after the second vaccine dose. AZD1222 recipients whose second dose came at about 4 weeks and those whose second dose came at about 12 weeks were combined into one group, since spike-specific TCR depth and breadth did not differ between the two schedules. Samples from vaccinated people were obtained from the UK trials COV001 and COV002, which included a single-blind randomized controlled phase 2/3 trial of AZD1222 (ChAdOx1 nCoV-19) in healthy adults. Trial participant PBMC samples were collected at day 0 and day 28 after the second dose for TCRbeta chain sequencing.

Broad study findings and their caveats: Conclusions about previously exposed vaccinees are limited, since just 5 or 6 AZD1222 recipients were seropositive for SARS-CoV-2 at baseline. Participants were mostly white British, with more females than males. The authors suggested clonal diversity may have been underestimated. Reportedly, almost half of the unique spike-specific TCRs recognized epitopes lying outside the regions that are mutated in the B.1.351 and B.1.1.7 variants. CD4 TCRs associated with the vaccine covered the entire spike protein, and the dominant responses were in regions 160-218 and 743-854. The 56-69-year group was small, and its depth increase did not reach significance, likely because of low power. After two AZD1222 doses, both the breadth and the depth of spike-specific TCRs were significantly higher than at day 0 and than in MenACWY recipients. Because no day 14 peak-response samples were available, the repertoires could be characterized only after the peak T cell response.

The receptor was isolated from an adult who received the AZD1222 COVID-19 vaccine. The V and J segments used are TRBV4-3 and TRBJ1-2, with 9 bases in between that match TRBD1. This specimen was peripheral blood, taken 28 days after the second AZD1222 dose. The sequence in DNA is TGCGCCAGCAGCCAAGATCTCCCCTCACAGACAGGGGGCTATGGCTACACCTTC. Its protein reads: CASSQDLPSQTGGYGYTF.